These T cell receptor beta chains were read from a single sample in a study of cytomegalovirus exposure and HLA in healthy donors. Repertoires were generated with immunoSEQ multiplex PCR, while TCRdb's copy carries only in-frame clones and drops some. The repertoire holds about 230,000 clones, with more than 70% as singletons. Sequences were obtained from PBMCs. The source of these receptors is a boy between 10 and 17 years old in good health and CMV-seronegative. The conserved cysteine and the conserved F or W are not part of the CDR3 here. Each record gives: D gene, V gene, CDR3 length, CDR3 protein. D genes are given only for firm matches.

NA | TRBV5-6 | 12 | ASSLWRLNTEAF
NA | TRBV5-4 | 11 | ASSLVQGEGYT
TRBD2 | TRBV6-1 | 16 | ASSATSGGLQWGDTQY
TRBD1 | TRBV10-3 | 13 | AISLSQGAGYEQY
TRBD1 | TRBV30 | 13 | AWVKPGQINTEAF
NA | TRBV11-2 | 12 | ASSRPSGADTQY
NA | TRBV5-6 | 11 | ASSGYGVHEQF
TRBD2 | TRBV18 | 14 | ASSPPQGLAINEQF
TRBD1 | TRBV6-1 | 11 | ASRHRDSYGYT
TRBD2 | TRBV27 | 17 | ASSSPRLAGGREGYEQY
TRBD1 | TRBV9 | 20 | ASSVAKESGRGGQGRNYGYT